This T cell receptor beta chain was captured by sequencing in a study of radiation and T cells in renal cell carcinoma. Germline CDR1 is LNHDA and CDR2 is SQIVND (reference sequence). V was shortened by 2 bases and J by 4 bases, with 11 bases between the two germline ends. The CDR3 length is 14 residues. The method was immunoSEQ multiplex PCR; TCRdb's version includes in-frame clones alone and lacks a portion of them. The sample carries around 30,000 clones, 81% recorded once. Time point meaning: blood 4 weeks post-SBRT, at nephrectomy. Treatment given: 15 Gy SBRT to primary tumor, nephrectomy 4 weeks later. Blood was sampled at baseline, 2 weeks and 4 weeks after SBRT.

The TCR originated in a man in his 60s with renal cell carcinoma. This material consisted of blood, taken from a patient whose treatment included radiotherapy and nephrectomy. The genes are TRBV19 and TRBJ1-2, with no clear D. The DNA for the CDR3 is TGTGCCAGTAGTATATCCGCCGGGAGCTATGGCTACACCTTC. It translates to CASSISAGSYGYTF.